One and the same sample provided the 11 T cell receptor beta chains below, sequenced in a study of T cells after yellow fever vaccination. TCRdb itself ran the 5' RACE reads through MiXCR, one entry per CDR3 protein. The sample records 350,000 or so distinct CDR3 sequences, 7% to 10% being singletons. The material was PBMCs, obtained about 41 days after the first yellow fever vaccination. These receptors came from a man between 18 and 35 years old who received the YFV17D yellow fever vaccine.

V gene TRBV10-3 combines with J gene TRBJ1-1, with TRBD1 as a possible D gene (5 bases). Trimming took off 6 bases at V and 0 bases at J, with 20 bases between the two ends. The germline CDR1 and CDR2 sequences are ENHRY and SYGVKD. The CDR3 runs 17 residues. The CDR3 bases are TGTGCCATCAGGGGCAGGGAGGGGAGGCGGATGAACACTGAAGCTTTCTTT. Its translation: CAIRGREGRRMNTEAFF.

This clonotype was picked up many times. The rearrangement joins TRBV27 to TRBJ2-7; a weak D match, TRBD2 (6 bases). Per the germline V gene, CDR1 is MNHEY and CDR2 is SMNVEV (reference sequence). The V end lost 0 bases, the J end lost 4 bases, and 10 bases lay between the germline ends. This CDR3 contains 14 residues. Written as DNA, the CDR3 is TGTGCCAGCAGTTTATCCCCGCTAGCGTACGAGCAGTACGTC. Translated: CASSLSPLAYEQYV.

This clonotype was detected many times. The rearrangement joins TRBV28 to TRBJ1-2; D not certain. CDR1 MDHEN and CDR2 SYDVKM come from the germline V gene. This CDR3 contains 12 residues. V gave up 5 bases and J gave up 7 bases, with 11 bases separating them. CDR3 loop: CASSVSGSGYTF. CDR3 sequence (DNA): TGTGCCAGCAGTGTCTCAGGATCTGGCTACACCTTC.

The J gene is TRBJ2-5, the V gene TRBV6-5; 9 bases match TRBD1. The CDR3 sequence is 14 residues long. Trimming cost V 6 bases and J 4 bases; bases outside gene matches: 6. The germline gives CDR1 MNHEY, CDR2 SVGAGI. The CDR3 sequence is CASSRQGVRETQYF. In DNA, the CDR3 is TGTGCCAGCAGCCGACAGGGGGTCCGAGAGACCCAGTACTTC.

This clonotype came up a few times. The CDR3 loop reads CASSQVNSLNEQFF. The CDR3 nucleotides are TGTGCCAGCAGCCAAGTTAACAGCCTCAATGAGCAGTTCTTC. The rearrangement links TRBV4-2 to TRBJ2-1; D call uncertain. V was cut by 1 base and J by 6 bases, with 10 bases left in between. The CDR3 extends over 14 amino acids. Germline V gene data show CDR1 as LGHNA and CDR2 as YNFKEQ.

The genes are TRBV6-1 and TRBJ1-1, with TRBD1 identical over 7 bases. V dropped 6 bases and J dropped 7; count of bases not matched to a gene: 8. This CDR3 comprises 13 residues. Germline V gene data show CDR1 as MNHNS and CDR2 as SASEGT. CDR3 loop: CASSRQGVIEAFF. The CDR3 DNA follows: TGTGCCAGCAGCCGGCAGGGGGTTATTGAAGCTTTCTTT.

This clonotype has more than one count but fewer than ten. The rearrangement links TRBV6-2 or TRBV6-3 to TRBJ2-7, with 7 bases lining up with TRBD2. CDR3 length: 16 amino acids. The ends lost 2 bases at V and 0 bases at J; junction bases unmatched: 7. Per germline, CDR1 MNHEY and CDR2 SVGEGT. CDR3 loop: CASSYPRWGGSYEQYF. CDR3 DNA: TGTGCCAGCAGTTACCCCAGGTGGGGGGGCTCCTACGAGCAGTACTTC.

In this sample, this clonotype turned up many times. This chain joins TRBV12-3 or TRBV12-4 and TRBJ2-5, with unresolved D. This CDR3 region has 14 residues. The V and J ends lost 6 bases and 0 bases respectively, with 11 bases between them. Here the CDR3 reads CASRLAVYQETQYF. For the CDR3, the DNA is TGTGCCAGCAGGTTGGCTGTGTACCAAGAGACCCAGTACTTC.

This clonotype was picked up one time. The chain is built from TRBV4-1 and TRBJ2-3; D may match TRBD1 or TRBD2 (5 bases each). The germline V gene encodes CDR1 MGHRA and CDR2 YSYEKL. CDR3 size: 17 residues. The V end lost 1 base, the J end lost 5 bases, and 19 bases lay between the germline ends. In DNA, the CDR3 is TGCGCCAGCAGCCAAGGCGGGCGGTCAGGGACCGGAGATACGCAGTATTTT. As protein: CASSQGGRSGTGDTQYF.

V gene TRBV27 combines with J gene TRBJ2-5; TRBD2 is a possible D gene (6 bases). The V gene lost 3 bases and the J gene lost 7 bases, with 9 bases spanning the gap. Germline values: CDR1 MNHEY, CDR2 SMNVEV (reference sequence). This CDR3 has 12 amino acids. The CDR3 region has the DNA TGTGCCAGCAGTTTCCAGGGAGGGACCCAGTACTTC. Protein sequence: CASSFQGGTQYF.

This clonotype has just a few counts. This rearrangement joins TRBV20-1 to TRBJ1-5; D is undetermined. Trimming shortened V by 4 bases and J by 1 base, and 8 bases separated the two germline ends. Germline CDR1 reads DFQATT; CDR2 reads SNEGSKA (reference sequence). This CDR3 contains 13 residues. CDR3 bases: TGCAGTGCTAATCCGGAAAGCAATCAGCCCCAGCATTTT. The encoded protein is CSANPESNQPQHF.